The T cell receptor (beta chain) under discussion was sequenced for a study of response to subunit inactivated influenza vaccine. Study results and caveats: Only a handful of new T cells, the authors suggested, are recruited with each seasonal influenza vaccination.

Using its own MiXCR run on the RT-PCR reads, TCRdb lists one record per CDR3 protein. The table shows approximately 310,000 distinct CDR3 sequences, with 21% occurring only once. With respect to this clonotype: Its matching antigen is unknown.

Here the sequenced sample was PBMCs from blood, taken roughly 20 months after vaccination. This receptor was taken from a man between 50 and 69 years old who received an inactivated influenza vaccine.

The CDR3 DNA is TGTGCCAGCAGTGGAGGGGACAATTCACCCCTCCACTTT. It codes for CASSGGDNSPLHF. This rearrangement joins TRBV7-9 to TRBJ1-6, with D possibly matching TRBD1 (5 bases). Trimming left V 6 bases short and J 7 bases short, with 10 bases between. Per germline, CDR1 SEHNR and CDR2 FQNEAQ (reference sequence). The CDR3 spans 13 residues.